This T cell receptor (beta chain) was sequenced in a study of CD8 T cells in Susac syndrome. Study-wide points: An acknowledgment was made by the study that its TCR sequencing and HLA analysis involved relatively few individuals.

Reverse transcription used about 0.45 to 1 ug RNA and random hexamers. TCRdb redid the calling of the immunoSEQ multiplex PCR reads with MiXCR, one entry per CDR3 protein. This sample has 180,000 or so distinct CDR3 sequences, with around 96% found just once. This clonotype appeared a few times. The target antigen is unknown. Specimen: CD4+ T cells from PBMCs. This TCR was recovered from a human donor in good health.

The CDR3 sequence is CASRLGGYTF. DNA of the CDR3: TGTGCCAGCCGACTCGGTGGCTACACCTTC. The V call is TRBV30, the J call TRBJ1-2; D remains unclear. Germline CDR1 GTSNPN, CDR2 SVGIG (reference sequence). V lost 8 bases and J lost 7, with 11 bases in between. The CDR3 contains 10 residues. The full variable domain, with the rest looked up from reference TRBV30 and TRBJ1-2, is SQTIHQWPATLVQPVGSPLSLECTVEGTSNPNLYWYRQAAGRGLQLLFYSVGIGQISSEVPQNLSASRPQDRQFILSSKKLLLSDSGFYLCASRLGGYTFGSGTRLTVV.